These 6 T cell receptor beta chains share one sample of origin, sequenced in a study of T cell responses to AZD1222 COVID-19 vaccine. Libraries were prepared by immunoSEQ multiplex PCR; TCRdb keeps only in-frame clonotypes and omits some of them. The table records about 93,000 clones, 85% to 90% of them present only once. The material was peripheral blood, obtained 28 days after the second AZD1222 dose. Receptors originate from an adult who received the AZD1222 COVID-19 vaccine.

This sequence joins TRBV7-9 and TRBJ1-2; D is perhaps TRBD1 (6 bases). Germline V gives CDR1 SEHNR, CDR2 FQNEAQ (reference sequence). Between the trimmed V and J ends, which lost 1 base and 3 bases, there was a span of 15 bases. The CDR3 is 16 amino acids. The CDR3 protein is CASSLGDPGTHYGYTF. The CDR3 DNA sequence: TGTGCCAGCAGCTTAGGGGACCCCGGGACACACTATGGCTACACCTTC.

The chain employs TRBV4-3 and TRBJ2-3, with unresolved D. CDR1 is LGHNA and CDR2 is YSLEER in the germline V gene. The CDR3 consists of 17 residues. V was trimmed by 0 bases and J by 0 bases, leaving 13 bases between them. The CDR3, as DNA: TGCGCCAGCAGCCAAGATGTGACGGCATGGAGCACAGATACGCAGTATTTT. The encoded protein is CASSQDVTAWSTDTQYF.

V is TRBV19 and J is TRBJ1-1; no firm D call. V shed 3 bases and J shed 1 base, with 18 bases lying between them. The CDR3 covers 17 residues. Per the germline V gene, CDR1 is LNHDA and CDR2 is SQIVND (reference sequence). CDR3 DNA sequence: TGTGCCAGTAGTATTCCTTCCCATCTGCGGAGGAACACTGAAGCTTTCTTT. Its translation is CASSIPSHLRRNTEAFF.

The chain couples TRBV27 to TRBJ2-7; TRBD2 matches 7 bases. CDR3 length equals 17 residues. The V gene end was trimmed by 2 bases and the J gene end by 2 bases; junction bases not matched to a gene: 12. Germline V gene data show CDR1 as MNHEY and CDR2 as SMNVEV (reference sequence). As DNA, the CDR3 is TGTGCCAGCAGTTTACTGCCCCGGGAGCGGGGAACCTACGAGCAGTACTTC. It specifies CASSLLPRERGTYEQYF.

The rearrangement uses TRBV6-5 and TRBJ1-3, with a weak D call TRBD1 (6 bases). CDR3 length: 13 amino acids. V lost 5 bases, J lost 8 bases, and 13 bases lay in between. From germline, CDR1 is MNHEY and CDR2 SVGAGI. In DNA, the CDR3 is TGTGCCAGCAGTACTCAGGGGTGGGACACCATATATTTT. Protein: CASSTQGWDTIYF.

On this clone: The sample contains more than one DNA sequence encoding this CDR3. V is TRBV12-3 or TRBV12-4 and J is TRBJ1-2; D not certain. This CDR3 has 13 residues. Between the trimmed V and J ends, which lost 6 bases and 1 base, there was a span of 9 bases. CDR3 nucleotide sequence: TGTGCCAGCAGCCTCGGGGATAACTATGGCTACACCTTC. It specifies CASSLGDNYGYTF.